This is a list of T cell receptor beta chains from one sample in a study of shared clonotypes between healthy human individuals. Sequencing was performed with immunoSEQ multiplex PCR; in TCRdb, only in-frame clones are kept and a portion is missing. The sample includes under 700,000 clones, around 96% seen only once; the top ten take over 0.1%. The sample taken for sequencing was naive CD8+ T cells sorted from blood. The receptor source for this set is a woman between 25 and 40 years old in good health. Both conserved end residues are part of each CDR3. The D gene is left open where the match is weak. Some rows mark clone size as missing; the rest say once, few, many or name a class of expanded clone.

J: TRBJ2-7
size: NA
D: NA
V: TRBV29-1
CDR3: CSVAGGRVPSYEQYF

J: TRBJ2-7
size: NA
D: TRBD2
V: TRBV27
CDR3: CASSLGTSGRDEQYF

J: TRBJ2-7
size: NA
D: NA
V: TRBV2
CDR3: CASSEVDEYEQYF

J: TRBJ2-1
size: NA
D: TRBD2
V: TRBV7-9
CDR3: CASSFGTSGISYNEQFF

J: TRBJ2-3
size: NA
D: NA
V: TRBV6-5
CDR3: CASSPSVHTDTQYF

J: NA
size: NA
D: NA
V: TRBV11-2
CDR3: CASSLVGVGSGYEQYF

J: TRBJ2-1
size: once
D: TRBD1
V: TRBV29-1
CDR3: CSVLQGEDEQFF

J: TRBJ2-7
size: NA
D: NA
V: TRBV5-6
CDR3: CASSLSGPLFSYEQYF

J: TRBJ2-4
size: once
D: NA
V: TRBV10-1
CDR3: CASSEGLAKNIQYF

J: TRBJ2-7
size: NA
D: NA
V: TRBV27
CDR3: CASSQGLGAAPHSEQYF

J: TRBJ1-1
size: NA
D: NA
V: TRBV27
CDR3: CASGRRESTEAFF

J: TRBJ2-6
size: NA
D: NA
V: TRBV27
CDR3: CASSVSSGANVLTF

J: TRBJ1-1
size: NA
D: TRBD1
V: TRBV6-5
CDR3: CASSSGTGALRAFF

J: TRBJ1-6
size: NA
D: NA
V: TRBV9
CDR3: CASSSYNSPLHF

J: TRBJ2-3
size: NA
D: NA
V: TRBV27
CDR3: CASSPPGESTDTQYF

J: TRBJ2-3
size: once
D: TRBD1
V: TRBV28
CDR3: CASSRDSSDTQYF

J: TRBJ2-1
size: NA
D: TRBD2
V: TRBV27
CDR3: CASSSGTSGSNEQFF

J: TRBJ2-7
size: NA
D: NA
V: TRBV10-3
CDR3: CAISKNTGTAFYEQYF

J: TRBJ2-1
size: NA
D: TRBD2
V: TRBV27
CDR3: CASSKRLAGGYEQFF

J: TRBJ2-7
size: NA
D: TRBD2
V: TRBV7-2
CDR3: CASSSSVTSAHEQYF

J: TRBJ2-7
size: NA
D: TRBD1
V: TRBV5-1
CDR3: CASSLAGTGAYEQYF

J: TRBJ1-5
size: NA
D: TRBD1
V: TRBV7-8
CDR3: CASSRGTDNQPQHF

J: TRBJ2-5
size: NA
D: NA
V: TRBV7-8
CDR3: CASSLAGGGARRWETQYF

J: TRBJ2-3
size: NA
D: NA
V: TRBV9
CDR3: CASSVEGWRRDTQYF

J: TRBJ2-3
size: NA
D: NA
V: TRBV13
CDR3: CASSPGFGATDTQYF

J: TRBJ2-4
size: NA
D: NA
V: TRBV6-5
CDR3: CASSPGVAENIQYF

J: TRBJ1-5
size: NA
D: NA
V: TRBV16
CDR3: CASSQSGGPRPQPQHF

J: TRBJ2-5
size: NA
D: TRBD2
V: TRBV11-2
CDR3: CASSFSSGRIQETQYF

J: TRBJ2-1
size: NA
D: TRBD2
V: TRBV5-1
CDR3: CASSLWASGRADEQFF

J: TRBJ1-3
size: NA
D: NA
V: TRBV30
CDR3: CASVTVRRNTIYF

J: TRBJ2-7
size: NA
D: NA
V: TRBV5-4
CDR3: CASSPARGLLEQYF

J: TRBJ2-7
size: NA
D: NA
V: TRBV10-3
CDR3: CAISDVVEHYEQYF

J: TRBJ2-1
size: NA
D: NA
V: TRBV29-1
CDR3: CSVDGPWEQFF

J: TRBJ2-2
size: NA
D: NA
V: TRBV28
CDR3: CASTTMRESAAGELFF

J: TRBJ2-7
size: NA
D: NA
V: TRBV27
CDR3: CASSRARGAGISYEQYF

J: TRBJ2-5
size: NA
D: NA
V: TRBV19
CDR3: CASRARVGRETQYF

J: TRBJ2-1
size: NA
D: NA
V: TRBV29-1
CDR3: CRVRSGLNEQFF

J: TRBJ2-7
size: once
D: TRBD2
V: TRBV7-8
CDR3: CASSLAGTTGVYEQYF

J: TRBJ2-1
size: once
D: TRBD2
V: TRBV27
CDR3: CASRLGGSGYEQFF

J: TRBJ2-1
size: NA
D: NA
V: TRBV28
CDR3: CASSQGGMGYNEQFF

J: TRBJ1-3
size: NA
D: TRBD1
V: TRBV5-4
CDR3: CASSLGQGQGNTIYF

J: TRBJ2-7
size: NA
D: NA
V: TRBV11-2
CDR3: CASSSGLPYEQYF

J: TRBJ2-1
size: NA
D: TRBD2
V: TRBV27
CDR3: CASRKTSATIYHEQFF

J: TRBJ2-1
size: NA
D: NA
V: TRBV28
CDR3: CASSLNIRTSYNEQFF

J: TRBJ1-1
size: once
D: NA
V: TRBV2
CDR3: CASSPRGEDTEAFF

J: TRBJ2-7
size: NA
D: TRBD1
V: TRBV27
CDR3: CASSFSPGQGLWGEYF

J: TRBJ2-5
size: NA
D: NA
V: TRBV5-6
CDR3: CASSRNIMWDQTQYF

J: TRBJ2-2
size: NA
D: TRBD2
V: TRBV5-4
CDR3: CASSLELAGGTGELFF

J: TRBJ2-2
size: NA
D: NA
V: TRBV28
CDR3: CATWGGELFF

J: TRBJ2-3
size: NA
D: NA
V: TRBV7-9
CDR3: CASDFGGHTDTQYF

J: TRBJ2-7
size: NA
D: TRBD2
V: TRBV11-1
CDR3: CASSLELSGRDYEQYF

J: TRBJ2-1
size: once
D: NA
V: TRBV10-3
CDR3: CAISEVGWWGSEAESSYNEQFF

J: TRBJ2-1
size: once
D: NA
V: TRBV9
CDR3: CASSVDSLFYNEQFF

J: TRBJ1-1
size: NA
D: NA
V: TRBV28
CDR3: CASTIGGGEAFF